These 24 T cell receptor beta chains originate from one sample sequenced in a study of immune cell composition in non-small cell lung cancer (dated by TCRdb to about 2017). Libraries were built with the immunoSEQ multiplex PCR assay. Entries here come from immuneACCESS through TCRdb and include only in-frame sequences with V and J called. Some clones fail to appear in such tables; in the studies checked, an unresolved V gene covers under half of the shortfall, and the cause of the remainder is unknown. This sample holds around 10,000 clones; around 65% were observed only once. The leading ten clones occupy more than 15% of the sample. Source material: lung tumor tissue. The receptors were sampled from a human donor with non-small cell lung cancer.

This clone appeared a single time. V gene TRBV4-2 combines with J gene TRBJ1-2; TRBD1 matches at 9 bases. Germline V CDR1 and CDR2: LGHNA, YNFKEQ. Trimming cost V 1 base and J 5 bases; bases outside gene matches: 2. The CDR3 totals 14 residues. CDR3 DNA sequence: TGTGCCAGCAGCCAAGGACAGGGGGAGTATGGCTACACCTTC. Its translation is CASSQGQGEYGYTF.

This chain connects TRBV4-2 to TRBJ2-7; D is perhaps TRBD2 (7 bases). Germline CDR1 and CDR2: LGHNA and YNFKEQ. The CDR3 contains 13 residues. Trimming pared 5 bases from V and 7 bases from J, leaving 15 bases between. In nucleotides, the CDR3 is TGTGCCAGCAGCTTGGGGGGGGCTCGGGAGCAGTACTTC. Translating it yields CASSLGGAREQYF.

V and J are TRBV27 and TRBJ2-7; 9 nucleotides line up with TRBD1. J lost 3 bases, V lost 5 bases, and 5 bases had no gene match. CDR3 length equals 14 residues. Germline V gives CDR1 MNHEY, CDR2 SMNVEV (reference sequence). CDR3 bases: TGTGCCAGCAGTACGACAGGGGGGGGCTACGAGCAGTACTTC. It specifies CASSTTGGGYEQYF.

The chain's CDR3 is CASSLYSRGFQPQHF. For the CDR3, the DNA is TGTGCCAGCAGTTTATACTCCAGGGGATTCCAGCCCCAGCATTTT. This chain joins TRBV28 and TRBJ1-5; possible D gene TRBD1, 6 bases. This CDR3 has 15 amino acids. Deletions cut 1 base from V and 7 bases from J, with 14 bases between. CDR1 MDHEN and CDR2 SYDVKM come from the germline V gene.

The V gene is TRBV7-6, the J gene TRBJ2-5; D unclear. This CDR3 has 15 amino acids. V gave up 3 bases and J gave up 0 bases, with 11 bases separating them. Germline CDR1 and CDR2: SGHVS and FNYEAQ. The CDR3 nucleotides are TGTGCCAGCAGCTTCATAGTGCCGAACCAAGAGACCCAGTACTTC. As protein: CASSFIVPNQETQYF.

V is TRBV7-8 and J is TRBJ1-1, with D maybe TRBD1 (5 bases). Trimming took 2 bases from V and 0 from J, leaving 13 bases between them. The germline V gene has CDR1 SGHVS and CDR2 FQNEAQ. This CDR3 spans 16 amino acids. The chain's CDR3 is CASSLSAGDMNTEAFF. In DNA form, the CDR3 reads TGTGCCAGCAGCTTATCGGCGGGGGATATGAACACTGAAGCTTTCTTT.

The chain combines TRBV5-1 with TRBJ2-7, with 12 bases lining up with TRBD2. J gave up 5 bases and V 4 bases, and 1 base lay outside the gene matches. The CDR3 is 13 amino acids. Germline-derived CDR1 and CDR2 are SGHRS and YFSETQ. CDR3 loop: CASSTSGRNEQYF. The CDR3 DNA reads TGCGCCAGCAGCACTAGCGGGAGGAACGAGCAGTACTTC.

The chain employs TRBV7-3 and TRBJ2-1; 9 nucleotides line up with TRBD2. Per germline, CDR1 SGHTA and CDR2 FQGTGA. The CDR3 has 15 amino acids. The junction had 7 bases not matched to a gene; V was cut back by 2 bases and J by 8 bases. CDR3 in amino acids: CASSLVAGGGDEQFF. Written as DNA, the CDR3 is TGTGCCAGCAGCTTAGTTGCGGGAGGGGGCGATGAGCAGTTCTTC.

J is TRBJ1-2 and V is TRBV7-6, with 10 bases that match TRBD1. The CDR3 extends over 14 amino acids. The germline V gene has CDR1 SGHVS and CDR2 FNYEAQ. Trimming removed 5 bases from V and 8 bases from J; junction bases left unmatched: 8. DNA of the CDR3: TGTGCCAGCAGCCCGGACGACAGGGGGCAAGGCTACACCTTC. Its protein product is CASSPDDRGQGYTF.

This chain links TRBV9 with TRBJ1-4; D perhaps matches TRBD1 (6 bases). Trimming took 2 bases from V and 7 from J, leaving 12 bases between them. Germline values: CDR1 SGDLS, CDR2 YYNGEE. CDR3 size: 14 residues. The CDR3 DNA sequence: TGTGCCAGCAGCGTGGAACAGGGTGGTGAAAAACTGTTTTTT. It translates to CASSVEQGGEKLFF.

The V call is TRBV7-2, the J call TRBJ2-4; D gene unclear. This CDR3 comprises 12 residues. V was clipped by 0 bases and J by 11 bases, with 8 bases between them. Germline V gene data show CDR1 as SGHTA and CDR2 as FQGNSA. The CDR3 reads CASSLAGALQYF. The CDR3 DNA reads as TGTGCCAGCAGCTTAGCTGGAGCGCTTCAGTACTTC.

There are a few counts of this clone. V gene TRBV19 combines with J gene TRBJ2-7, with D unclear. CDR3 length equals 9 residues. V lost 9 bases and J 7 bases, leaving 7 bases between the germline ends. CDR1 is LNHDA and CDR2 is SQIVND in the germline V gene (reference sequence). The CDR3 DNA reads as TGTGCCAGGGCATGGGAGCAGTACTTC. Its translation is CARAWEQYF. The full variable domain, with the rest looked up from reference TRBV19 and TRBJ2-7, is DGGITQSPKYLFRKEGQNVTLSCEQNLNHDAMYWYRQDPGQGLRLIYYSQIVNDFQKGDIAEGYSVSREKKESFPLTVTSAQKNPTAFYLCARAWEQYFGPGTRLTVT.

This clone turned up a few times. The chain combines TRBV7-9 with TRBJ1-1; TRBD1 agrees at 7 bases. The CDR3 is 15 residues long. The V segment lost 5 bases and the J segment 3 bases; nucleotides outside the gene matches: 9. Germline values: CDR1 SEHNR, CDR2 FQNEAQ (reference sequence). Written as DNA, the CDR3 is TGTGCCAGCAGCCCCACCACAGGGGTCGACACTGAAGCTTTCTTT. Its translation: CASSPTTGVDTEAFF.

Only a few counts were recorded for this clone. The V gene is TRBV7-2, the J gene TRBJ1-3; D unresolved. Trimming took off 4 bases at V and 2 bases at J, with 12 bases between the two ends. The germline CDR1 and CDR2 sequences are SGHTA and FQGNSA. The CDR3 runs to 15 residues. The DNA of the CDR3 is TGTGCCAGCAGCTACTCGCGCGGAGCTGGAAACACCATATATTTT. It yields the protein CASSYSRGAGNTIYF.

This chain joins TRBV9 and TRBJ2-1; 13 nucleotides match TRBD2. Germline lookup yields CDR1 SGDLS and CDR2 YYNGEE. V trimming: 4 bases; J trimming: 8 bases; junction bases outside the gene matches: 9. This CDR3 has 16 residues. As DNA, the CDR3 is TGTGCCAGCAGCCCGACTGGGACTAGCGGGAAGTATGAGCAGTTCTTC. This encodes CASSPTGTSGKYEQFF.

The chain employs TRBV4-3 and TRBJ2-6; possible D gene TRBD1, 5 bases. The CDR3 is 18 amino acids. Germline CDR1 reads LGHNA; CDR2 reads YSLEER. Trimming removed 0 bases from V and 0 bases from J, with 12 bases in between. The CDR3 loop is CASSQDSWQGSGANVLTF. For the CDR3, the DNA is TGCGCCAGCAGCCAAGATTCGTGGCAGGGCTCTGGGGCCAACGTCCTGACTTTC.

This clone was observed a handful of times. The rearrangement uses TRBV11-1 and TRBJ2-5; TRBD1 aligns across 8 bases. The CDR3 runs to 15 residues. CDR1 and CDR2 (germline): SGHAT, FQDESV (reference sequence). Trimming removed 5 bases from V and 3 bases from J; junction bases left unmatched: 8. The CDR3 here is CASSVKATGEETQYF. DNA of the CDR3: TGTGCCAGCAGCGTTAAGGCGACAGGGGAAGAGACCCAGTACTTC.

This clone has only a few counts. The V and J genes are TRBV18 and TRBJ2-1; a possible D gene is TRBD2 (5 bases). V was shortened by 5 bases and J by 6 bases, with 8 bases between the two germline ends. The germline CDR1 and CDR2 sequences are KGHSH and LQKENI. The CDR3 is made up of 12 amino acids. Written as DNA, the CDR3 is TGTGCCAGCTCAAGCCTAGCCAATGAGCAGTTCTTC. Its protein product is CASSSLANEQFF.

The rearrangement joins TRBV18 to TRBJ2-2; 8 bases match TRBD2. After removal of 3 bases from V and 2 bases from J, the junction contained 5 bases not matched to a gene. Looked up from germline, CDR1 is KGHSH and CDR2 is LQKENI. CDR3 length: 16 amino acids. In DNA, the CDR3 is TGTGCCAGCTCACCCCGGGAGGGACTAAACACCGGGGAGCTGTTTTTT. This codes for CASSPREGLNTGELFF.

The rearrangement uses TRBV13 and TRBJ1-2; D is unresolved. This CDR3 region has 13 residues. V was clipped by 0 bases and J by 1 base, with 3 bases between them. The germline gives CDR1 PRHDT, CDR2 FYEKMQ (reference sequence). The chain's CDR3 is CASSLGLNYGYTF. CDR3 in DNA: TGTGCCAGCAGCTTAGGCCTTAACTATGGCTACACCTTC.

The chain is built from TRBV11-2 and TRBJ2-7; D unclear. This CDR3 is built from 13 residues. Per germline, CDR1 SGHAT and CDR2 FQNNGV. V was trimmed by 5 bases and J by 4 bases, leaving 12 bases between them. The CDR3 spells CASSLGGNYEQYF. The CDR3 nucleotides are TGTGCCAGCAGCCTCGGCGGTAATTACGAGCAGTACTTC.

The chain employs TRBV6-5 and TRBJ2-2, with 9 bases aligning to TRBD1. Germline V gene lookup returns CDR1 MNHEY and CDR2 SVGAGI. This CDR3 is 15 amino acids long. V lost 6 bases to trimming and J lost 4 bases; unmatched junction nucleotides: 6. The CDR3 loop reads CASRTLTGGTGELFF. CDR3 nucleotide sequence: TGTGCCAGCAGGACCTTGACAGGGGGCACCGGGGAGCTGTTTTTT.

The chain employs TRBV18 and TRBJ1-1; no reliable D call. V was shortened by 1 base and J by 3 bases, with 6 bases between the two germline ends. This CDR3 is built from 13 residues. CDR1 is KGHSH and CDR2 is LQKENI in the germline V gene. The CDR3 protein is CASSPRLDTEAFF. The CDR3 nucleotides read TGTGCCAGCTCACCACGTCTTGACACTGAAGCTTTCTTT.

The genes are TRBV7-3 and TRBJ2-2; D is possibly TRBD2 (6 bases). CDR1 and CDR2 (germline): SGHTA, FQGTGA. The CDR3 extends over 13 amino acids. V shed 5 bases and J shed 6 bases, with 10 bases lying between them. DNA for the CDR3: TGTGCCAGCAGCCCCCCGGGGGCCGGGGAGCTGTTTTTT. It encodes CASSPPGAGELFF. The complete variable domain, with remaining parts taken from reference TRBV7-3 and TRBJ2-2, reads GAGVSQTPSNKVTEKGKYVELRCDPISGHTALYWYRQSLGQGPEFLIYFQGTGAADDSGLPNDRFFAVRPEGSVSTLKIQRTERGDSAVYLCASSPPGAGELFFGEGSRLTVL.